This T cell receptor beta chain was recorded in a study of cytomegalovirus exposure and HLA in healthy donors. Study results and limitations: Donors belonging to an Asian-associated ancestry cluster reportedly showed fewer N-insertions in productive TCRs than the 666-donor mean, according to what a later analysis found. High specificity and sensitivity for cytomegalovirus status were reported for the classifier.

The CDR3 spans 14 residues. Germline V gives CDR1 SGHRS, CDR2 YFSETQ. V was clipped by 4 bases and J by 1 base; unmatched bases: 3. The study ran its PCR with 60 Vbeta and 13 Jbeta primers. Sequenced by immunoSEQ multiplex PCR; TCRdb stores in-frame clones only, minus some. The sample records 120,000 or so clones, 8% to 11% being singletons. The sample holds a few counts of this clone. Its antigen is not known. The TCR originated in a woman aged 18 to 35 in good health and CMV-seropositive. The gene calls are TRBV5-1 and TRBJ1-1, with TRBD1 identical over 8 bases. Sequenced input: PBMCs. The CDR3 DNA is TGCGCCAGCAGCGCACAGGGGGGGAACACTGAAGCTTTCTTT. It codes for CASSAQGGNTEAFF.